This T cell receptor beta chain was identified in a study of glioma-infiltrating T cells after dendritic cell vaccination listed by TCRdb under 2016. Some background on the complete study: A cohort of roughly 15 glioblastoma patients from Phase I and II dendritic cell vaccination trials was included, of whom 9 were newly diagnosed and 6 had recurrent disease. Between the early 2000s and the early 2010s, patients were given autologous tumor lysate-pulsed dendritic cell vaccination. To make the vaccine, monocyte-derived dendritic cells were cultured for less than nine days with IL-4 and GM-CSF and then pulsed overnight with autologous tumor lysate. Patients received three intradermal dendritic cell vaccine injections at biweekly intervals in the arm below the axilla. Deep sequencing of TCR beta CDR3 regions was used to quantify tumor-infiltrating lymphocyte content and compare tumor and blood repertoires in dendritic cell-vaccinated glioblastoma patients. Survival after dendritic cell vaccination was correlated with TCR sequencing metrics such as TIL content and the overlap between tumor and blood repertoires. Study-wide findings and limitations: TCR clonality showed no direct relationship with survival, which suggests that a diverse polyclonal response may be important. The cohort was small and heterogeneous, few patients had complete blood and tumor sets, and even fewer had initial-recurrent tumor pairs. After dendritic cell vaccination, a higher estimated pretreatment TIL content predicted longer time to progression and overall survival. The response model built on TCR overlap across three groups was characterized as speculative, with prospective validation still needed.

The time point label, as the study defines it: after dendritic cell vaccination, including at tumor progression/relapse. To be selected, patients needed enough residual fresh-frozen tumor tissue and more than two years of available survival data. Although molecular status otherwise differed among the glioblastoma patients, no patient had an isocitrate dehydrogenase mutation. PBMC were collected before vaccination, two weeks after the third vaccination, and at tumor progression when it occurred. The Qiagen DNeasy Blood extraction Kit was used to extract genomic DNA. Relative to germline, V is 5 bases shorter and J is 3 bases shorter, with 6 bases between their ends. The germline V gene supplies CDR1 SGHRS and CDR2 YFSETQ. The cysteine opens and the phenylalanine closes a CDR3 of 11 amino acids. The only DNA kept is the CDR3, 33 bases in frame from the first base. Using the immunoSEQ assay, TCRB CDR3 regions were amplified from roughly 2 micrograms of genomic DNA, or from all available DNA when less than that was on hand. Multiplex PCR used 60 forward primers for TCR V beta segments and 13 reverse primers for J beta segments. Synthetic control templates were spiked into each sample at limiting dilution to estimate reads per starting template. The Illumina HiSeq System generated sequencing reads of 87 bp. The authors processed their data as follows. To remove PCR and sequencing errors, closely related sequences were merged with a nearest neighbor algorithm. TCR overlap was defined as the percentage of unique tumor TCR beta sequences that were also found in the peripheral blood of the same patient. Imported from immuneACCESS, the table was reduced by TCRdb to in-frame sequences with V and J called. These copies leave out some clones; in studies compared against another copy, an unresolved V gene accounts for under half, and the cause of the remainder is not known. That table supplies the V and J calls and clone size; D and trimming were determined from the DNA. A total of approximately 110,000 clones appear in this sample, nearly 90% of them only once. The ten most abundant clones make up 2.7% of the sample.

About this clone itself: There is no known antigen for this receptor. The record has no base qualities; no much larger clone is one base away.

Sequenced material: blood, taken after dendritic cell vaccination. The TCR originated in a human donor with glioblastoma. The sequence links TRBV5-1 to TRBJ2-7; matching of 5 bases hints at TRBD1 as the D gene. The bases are TGCGCCAGCAGAGGGGTCTACGAGCAGTACTTC. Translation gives CASRGVYEQYF.